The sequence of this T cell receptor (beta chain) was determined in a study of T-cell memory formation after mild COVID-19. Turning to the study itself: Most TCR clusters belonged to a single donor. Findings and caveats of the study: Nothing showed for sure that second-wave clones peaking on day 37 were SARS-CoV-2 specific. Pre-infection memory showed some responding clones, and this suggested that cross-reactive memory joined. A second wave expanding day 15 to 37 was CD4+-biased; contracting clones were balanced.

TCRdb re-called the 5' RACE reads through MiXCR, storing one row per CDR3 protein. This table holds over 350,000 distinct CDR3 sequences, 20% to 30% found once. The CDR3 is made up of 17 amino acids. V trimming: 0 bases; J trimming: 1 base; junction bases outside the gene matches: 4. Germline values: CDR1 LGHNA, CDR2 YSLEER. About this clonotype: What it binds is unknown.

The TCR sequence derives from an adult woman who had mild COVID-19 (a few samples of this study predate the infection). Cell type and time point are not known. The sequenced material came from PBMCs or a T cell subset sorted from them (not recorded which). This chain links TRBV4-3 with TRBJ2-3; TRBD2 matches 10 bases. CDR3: CASSQDLGTSGTDTQYF. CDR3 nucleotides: TGCGCCAGCAGCCAAGATCTGGGGACTAGCGGCACAGATACGCAGTATTTT.